These 24 T cell receptor beta chains originate from one sample sequenced in a study of long-term antiretroviral therapy in people with HIV (dated by TCRdb to between 2020 and 2023). The immunoSEQ hsTCRB v3.0 assay was used at survey level resolution to sequence the TRB variable region. Drawn from immuneACCESS, this table holds only the in-frame rearrangements with V and J called that TCRdb kept. Clones are partly lost; checked studies trace under half to an unresolved V gene and leave the rest unexplained. For this sample there are around 20,000 clones; 84% appear just once. The ten largest clones add up to roughly 8% of the sample. Sequencing was performed on unsorted PBMCs, taken 0.9 years after starting antiretroviral therapy. The receptors here all came from a man younger than 30 with HIV.

V is TRBV7-9 and J is TRBJ1-2; D is unresolved. The CDR3 totals 16 residues. Germline loops: CDR1 SEHNR, CDR2 FQNEAQ (reference sequence). Trimming cost V 3 bases and J 5 bases, with 19 bases left between them. The CDR3 DNA reads TGTGCCAGCAGCTTCTTGGAGTCGTCGGACCCGTATGGCTACACCTTC. This encodes CASSFLESSDPYGYTF.

The rearrangement joins TRBV9 to TRBJ1-6; tentative D call: TRBD1 (6 bases). V dropped 3 bases and J dropped 8 bases, with 9 bases sitting between them. The CDR3 has 13 amino acids. The germline V gene encodes CDR1 SGDLS and CDR2 YYNGEE. CDR3 residues: CASSDHRDSPLHF. The CDR3 DNA follows: TGTGCCAGCAGCGACCACAGGGATTCACCCCTCCACTTT.

This chain links TRBV2 with TRBJ2-7, with TRBD1 matching over 7 bases. In germline, CDR1 is SNHLY, CDR2 FYNNEI. V was pared by 1 base and J by 3 bases, with 3 bases of the junction left unmatched. The CDR3 has 14 amino acids. The CDR3 bases are TGTGCCAGCAGTGAAGGACAGGGCGGCTACGAGCAGTACTTC. Encoded protein: CASSEGQGGYEQYF.

This clone was picked up one time. This sequence joins TRBV21-1 and TRBJ2-7; the table assigns TRBD1, which was not confirmed against the DNA. TRBV21-1 constitutes a pseudogene. This CDR3 comprises 19 residues. The CDR3 sequence is CASSKRDIDNSRSSYEQYV. Written as DNA, the CDR3 is TGTGCCAGCAGCAAACGGGACATCGACAATAGTCGCAGCTCCTACGAGCAGTACGTC.

The gene calls are TRBV30 and TRBJ1-2; TRBD1 is a possible D gene (5 bases). The germline V and J ends were trimmed by 8 bases and 5 bases, with 33 bases remaining between them. This CDR3 contains 18 residues. CDR1 is GTSNPN, CDR2 SVGIG, per germline (reference sequence). The chain's CDR3 is CAGGSVMGRGRLDYGYTF. In DNA, the CDR3 is TGTGCCGGGGGATCAGTTATGGGGAGGGGCCGCCTCGATTATGGCTACACCTTC.

This clone was seen only once. The genes are TRBV2 and TRBJ1-5; D call uncertain. With 8 bases removed from V and 4 bases from J, the gap between germline ends came to 12 bases. Germline V gives CDR1 SNHLY, CDR2 FYNNEI. This CDR3 has 13 residues. DNA for the CDR3: TGTGCCAGCCGGACCTACCTGAATCAGCCCCAGCATTTT. This gives the protein CASRTYLNQPQHF.

V is TRBV19 and J is TRBJ2-7; D possibly matches TRBD1 or TRBD2 (5 bases each). Germline loops: CDR1 LNHDA, CDR2 SQIVND (reference sequence). Trimming took off 4 bases at V and 5 bases at J, with 12 bases between the two ends. The CDR3 length is 13 residues. The CDR3 sequence is CASSNTWDHEQYF. CDR3 DNA sequence: TGTGCCAGTAGTAACACATGGGACCACGAGCAGTACTTC. Complete variable domain (other parts from reference TRBV19 and TRBJ2-7): DGGITQSPKYLFRKEGQNVTLSCEQNLNHDAMYWYRQDPGQGLRLIYYSQIVNDFQKGDIAEGYSVSREKKESFPLTVTSAQKNPTAFYLCASSNTWDHEQYFGPGTRLTVT.

The chain carries TRBV2 and TRBJ1-5; possibly TRBD1 for D (6 bases). V was shortened by 2 bases and J by 6 bases, with 26 bases between the two germline ends. Germline CDR1 and CDR2: SNHLY and FYNNEI. The CDR3 runs to 19 residues. The CDR3 loop reads CASSESRPGGEGPSQPQHF. The CDR3, as DNA: TGTGCCAGCAGTGAATCCCGACCTGGGGGCGAGGGGCCTAGTCAGCCCCAGCATTTT.

The DNA for the CDR3 is TGCGCCAGCAGCTTGTTGGGCTCGTCGGGTGAAAAACTGTTTTTT. This codes for CASSLLGSSGEKLFF. This rearrangement joins TRBV5-1 to TRBJ1-4; D ambiguous. Germline loops: CDR1 SGHRS, CDR2 YFSETQ. V lost 1 base, J lost 7 bases, and 14 bases lay in between. The CDR3 spans 15 residues. Based on the CDR3 plus reference TRBV5-1 and TRBJ1-4, the full variable domain is KAGVTQTPRYLIKTRGQQVTLSCSPISGHRSVSWYQQTPGQGLQFLFEYFSETQRNKGNFPGRFSGRQFSNSRSEMNVSTLELGDSALYLCASSLLGSSGEKLFFGSGTQLSVL.

The V and J genes are TRBV7-2 and TRBJ2-1; D is uncertain. The CDR3 length is 12 residues. The V end lost 2 bases, the J end lost 10 bases, and 9 bases lay between the germline ends. The V gene's germline CDR1 is SGHTA and CDR2 FQGNSA. The CDR3, as DNA: TGTGCCAGCAGCTTACTAGGATTCGAGCAGTTCTTC. Its protein is CASSLLGFEQFF.

CDR3 bases: TGTGCCAGCGAAGGTGTCGTAGAGACCCAGTACTTC. Residues: CASEGVVETQYF. This chain uses TRBV6-1 with TRBJ2-5; D ambiguous. V was trimmed by 8 bases and J by 4 bases, leaving 11 bases between them. This CDR3 is 12 amino acids long. CDR1 MNHNS and CDR2 SASEGT come from the germline V gene.

The chain recombines TRBV10-1 with TRBJ2-3, with TRBD1 identical over 9 bases. In germline, CDR1 is WNHNN, CDR2 SYGVQD (reference sequence). This CDR3 has 20 amino acids. V dropped 0 bases and J dropped 1; count of bases not matched to a gene: 14. DNA for the CDR3: TGCGCCAGCAGTGAGTCCGCGGCCCCCGGACAGGGGTCTGGCACAGATACGCAGTATTTT. Translated, it gives CASSESAAPGQGSGTDTQYF.

The J gene is TRBJ2-7, the V gene TRBV9; D possibly corresponds to TRBD1 (5 bases). The V and J ends lost 4 bases and 3 bases respectively, with 11 bases between them. Germline CDR1 SGDLS, CDR2 YYNGEE. This CDR3 has 13 amino acids. The CDR3 sequence: CASSPRQNYEQYF. The CDR3 DNA reads TGTGCCAGCAGCCCGCGACAGAACTACGAGCAGTACTTC.

The rearrangement uses TRBV11-2 and TRBJ1-1; 7 bases are a match to TRBD1. This CDR3 contains 16 residues. Germline lookup yields CDR1 SGHAT and CDR2 FQNNGV. V dropped 6 bases and J dropped 0; count of bases not matched to a gene: 10. For the CDR3, the DNA is TGTGCCAGCAGTCGTCCCACAGGGGACATGAACACTGAAGCTTTCTTT. It is translated as CASSRPTGDMNTEAFF.

The V call is TRBV5-1, the J call TRBJ2-2; the match to TRBD2 covers 12 bases. Germline assignment: CDR1 SGHRS and CDR2 YFSETQ. With V trimmed by 0 bases and J by 4 bases, 1 base remained unmatched. This CDR3 is 16 amino acids long. CDR3 sequence reads: CASSLGLAGATGELFF. For the CDR3, the DNA is TGCGCCAGCAGCTTGGGACTAGCGGGGGCCACCGGGGAGCTGTTTTTT.

The count of this clone is one. The chain recombines TRBV2 with TRBJ1-1; 7 bases map to TRBD1. The germline gives CDR1 SNHLY, CDR2 FYNNEI. There are 13 residues in the CDR3. J gave up 7 bases and V 4 bases, and 6 bases lay outside the gene matches. As DNA, the CDR3 is TGTGCCAGCAGTGGCGGGACAGCTCATGAAGCTTTCTTT. It yields the protein CASSGGTAHEAFF.

This chain links TRBV2 with TRBJ2-7; TRBD2 might be the D (6 bases). The V end was cut by 6 bases, the J end by 6 bases, with 12 bases between. Germline V lookup: CDR1 SNHLY, CDR2 FYNNEI. This CDR3 has 12 amino acids. CDR3 amino acids: CASRSTGGEQYV. DNA of the CDR3: TGTGCCAGCAGAAGCACCGGGGGCGAGCAGTACGTC.

V is TRBV18 and J is TRBJ1-2, with D maybe TRBD1 (6 bases). Germline V gene lookup returns CDR1 KGHSH and CDR2 LQKENI. The CDR3 is 15 amino acids. V shed 0 bases and J shed 4 bases, with 12 bases lying between them. The CDR3 nucleotides are TGTGCCAGCTCACCACCGGCAGGGGTGCGCTATGGCTACACCTTC. This sequence encodes CASSPPAGVRYGYTF.

J is TRBJ1-1 and V is TRBV6-6; D is unresolved. Trimming shortened V by 6 bases and J by 2 bases, and 7 bases separated the two germline ends. Germline V CDR1 and CDR2: MNHNY, SVGAGI (reference sequence). This CDR3 spans 12 amino acids. The CDR3 protein is CASRFTNTEAFF. The CDR3 DNA follows: TGTGCCAGCAGGTTTACAAACACTGAAGCTTTCTTT.

This rearrangement joins TRBV19 to TRBJ1-2; the D is unclear. The ends were cut back, 1 base at V and 9 bases at J, with 27 bases in the middle. This CDR3 is built from 18 residues. CDR1 is LNHDA, CDR2 SQIVND, per germline (reference sequence). The CDR3 DNA sequence: TGTGCCAGTAGTATAGTGAAGCGGGAGTCCCAAGGGCTGAGGCGCTACACCTTC. Translation gives CASSIVKRESQGLRRYTF.

The V call is TRBV18, the J call TRBJ2-1; D is undetermined. Trimming took off 2 bases at V and 7 bases at J, with 6 bases between the two ends. The germline V gene has CDR1 KGHSH and CDR2 LQKENI. There are 12 residues in the CDR3. CDR3: CASSPSRNEQFF. CDR3 nucleotides: TGTGCCAGCTCACCATCAAGGAATGAGCAGTTCTTC.

The gene calls are TRBV7-3 and TRBJ2-5; 7 nucleotides align to TRBD1. V trimming: 5 bases; J trimming: 1 base; junction bases outside the gene matches: 4. The CDR3 sequence is 14 residues long. Germline V gene lookup returns CDR1 SGHTA and CDR2 FQGTGA. The CDR3 nucleotides are TGTGCCAGCAGCGCCGGGACAGCCCAAGAGACCCAGTACTTC. It translates to CASSAGTAQETQYF.

The rearrangement links TRBV6-5 to TRBJ1-4; D is perhaps TRBD1 (6 bases). Germline V lookup: CDR1 MNHEY, CDR2 SVGAGI. This CDR3 has 14 amino acids. V was clipped by 6 bases and J by 8 bases, with 16 bases between them. CDR3 nucleotide sequence: TGTGCCAGCAGACAACAGGGAGGTGCCGAAAAACTGTTTTTT. This sequence encodes CASRQQGGAEKLFF.

The V call is TRBV2, the J call TRBJ2-7, with 13 bases aligning to TRBD2. The CDR3 length is 13 residues. J lost 6 bases, V lost 7 bases, and 3 bases had no gene match. Germline CDR1 and CDR2: SNHLY and FYNNEI. The CDR3 DNA sequence: TGTGCCAGCAAGACTAGCGGGGGGTTCGAGCAGTACTTC. It encodes CASKTSGGFEQYF.